The TCR beta chain described here comes from a study of blood T cell repertoires in COVID-19. Study context: Samples of COVID-19 (acute and convalescent) were obtained from the United States, Italy and Spain.

The CDR3 totals 14 residues. The junction had 9 bases not matched to a gene; V was cut back by 6 bases and J by 9 bases. The germline V gene has CDR1 LNHDA and CDR2 SQIVND (reference sequence). TCRdb's table, derived via immunoSEQ multiplex PCR, lists solely in-frame clones and lacks some. This sample carries approximately 130,000 clones, around 81% of them seen once, and the ten largest clones take around 8%. V usage is TRBV19 and J usage is TRBJ1-5, with 9 bases matching TRBD1. This TCR was sampled from a woman aged 60-75 years with active or convalescent COVID-19. The sample taken for sequencing was peripheral blood. CDR3 loop: CASRNRDREGPQHF. CDR3 sequence (DNA): TGTGCCAGTAGGAACCGGGACAGGGAAGGGCCCCAGCATTTT.